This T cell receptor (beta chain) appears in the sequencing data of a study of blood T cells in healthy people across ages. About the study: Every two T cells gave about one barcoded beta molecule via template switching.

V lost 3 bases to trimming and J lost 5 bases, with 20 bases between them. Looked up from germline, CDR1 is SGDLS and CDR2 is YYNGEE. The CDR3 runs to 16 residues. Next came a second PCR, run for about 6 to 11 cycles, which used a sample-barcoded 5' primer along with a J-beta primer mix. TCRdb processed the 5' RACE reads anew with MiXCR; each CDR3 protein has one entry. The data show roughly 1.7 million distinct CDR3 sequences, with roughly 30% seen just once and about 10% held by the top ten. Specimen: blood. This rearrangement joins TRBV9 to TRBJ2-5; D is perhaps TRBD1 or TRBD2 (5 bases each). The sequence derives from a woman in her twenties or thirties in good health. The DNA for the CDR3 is TGTGCCAGCAGCGCCCGGTGGGGGAGCCGTCCCGAGACCCAGTACTTC. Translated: CASSARWGSRPETQYF.